This T cell receptor beta chain was sequenced in a study of T-cell reconstitution after alpha-beta-depleted transplantation in children. The study's findings and limits: Recipient T cells and thymic progenitors that survived gave rise to the high TCRbeta diversity observed at day 60 in some patients. Most T-cell counts and diversity one year after the transplant came from T cells that were newly produced.

Trimming cost V 5 bases and J 3 bases, with 13 bases left between them. This CDR3 comprises 14 residues. Per the germline V gene, CDR1 is MDHEN and CDR2 is SYDVKM. As it was prepared, the TCRbeta library received unique molecular identifiers. TCRdb called the PCR reads again in MiXCR, with one record for every CDR3 protein. The table records about 580,000 distinct CDR3 sequences, roughly a quarter of them present only once. This clonotype has a single count. The antigen is unknown. The TCR comes from a boy in the first two years of life with Wiskott-Aldrich syndrome, due to receive a stem cell transplant. This sample comprised PBMCs, obtained before TCRalphabeta/CD19-depleted stem cell transplant. The gene calls are TRBV28 and TRBJ2-5; D ambiguous. As DNA, the CDR3 is TGTGCCAGCAGTCCCAAGGAAAACGAAGAGACCCAGTACTTC. Translated, it gives CASSPKENEETQYF.